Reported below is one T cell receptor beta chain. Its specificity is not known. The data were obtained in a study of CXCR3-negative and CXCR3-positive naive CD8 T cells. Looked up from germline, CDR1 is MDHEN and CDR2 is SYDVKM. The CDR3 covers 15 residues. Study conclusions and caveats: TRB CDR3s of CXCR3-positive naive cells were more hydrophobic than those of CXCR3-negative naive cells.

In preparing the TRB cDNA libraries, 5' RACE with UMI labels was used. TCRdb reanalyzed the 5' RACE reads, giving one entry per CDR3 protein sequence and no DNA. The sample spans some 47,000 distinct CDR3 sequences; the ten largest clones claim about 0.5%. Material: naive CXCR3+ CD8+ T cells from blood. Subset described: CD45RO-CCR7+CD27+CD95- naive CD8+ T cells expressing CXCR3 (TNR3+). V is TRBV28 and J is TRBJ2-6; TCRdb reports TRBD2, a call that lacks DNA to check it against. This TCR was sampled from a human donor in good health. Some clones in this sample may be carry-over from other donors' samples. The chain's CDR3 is CASSSLPSGANVLTF.